This T cell receptor beta chain is drawn from a study of cytomegalovirus exposure and HLA in healthy donors. The PCR made use of 60 Vbeta and 13 Jbeta primers. Measured with immunoSEQ multiplex PCR; TCRdb has only the in-frame clones, and not every one. The table includes around 99,000 clones, approximately 80% detected once. V dropped 5 bases and J dropped 0 bases, with 11 bases sitting between them. Germline CDR1 and CDR2: SEHNR and FQNEAQ (reference sequence). The CDR3 spans 15 residues. The V gene is TRBV7-9, the J gene TRBJ1-5; D may be TRBD1 (6 bases). The source of this sequence is a man in his forties in good health and CMV-seronegative. The sequencing input was PBMCs. The CDR3 DNA reads TGTGCCAGCAGCGCGACAGGTAGTAGCAATCAGCCCCAGCATTTT. It encodes CASSATGSSNQPQHF.